This entry features one T cell receptor beta chain sequence. This clone was seen a few times. The specificity of this receptor is unknown. Base qualities are not provided; no much larger clone lies one nucleotide away. The data originate from a study of beta chain features in type 1 diabetes (dated by TCRdb to 2016 to 2019). Context from the whole study: Mean age, gender distribution, total cell number and subset yield did not differ between patients and healthy donors. Regulatory and stem cell-like memory subsets were isolated from only 8 patients and 8 healthy donors, whereas naive and central memory subsets came from all 30 or so donors. In the study, recently diagnosed type 1 diabetes patients and matched healthy donors were compared on the TCRB repertoires of their sorted circulating CD4+ T cell subsets. A total of 85 million to 110 million sorted cells were examined across all samples, and RNA yield correlated strongly with the number of cells per subset. The investigation overall reported the following: Naive, central memory and regulatory TCRB repertoires appeared to be more similar among patients than among healthy donors. At VDJ recombination sites, patients with type 1 diabetes made fewer insertions and deleted more nucleotides, a pattern implying thymic rearrangement abnormalities. HLA sub-analyses involved small numbers of individuals, so any influence of HLA type on TCRB rearrangement remained unresolved. PCR might favor shorter templates, but patient and control samples were amplified and corrected together, so any skew would affect both groups equally. Because cDNA was sequenced instead of genomic DNA, activated cells with high expression could be over-represented, although the groups did not differ in activation or CD3 levels. In all four CD4+ subsets, TCRB CDR3 length was moderately but significantly shorter in type 1 diabetes patients.

The entire amount of isolated RNA was reverse transcribed using the High Capacity cDNA Reverse Transcription Kit, so the sequenced TCRB transcripts were expressed ones. Naive, central memory and regulatory T cell samples underwent deep immunoSEQ sequencing, averaging around 4 million total reads per sample. After sorted cells were lysed in RLT buffer, RNA was extracted with DNase-treated RNeasy Micro or Mini kits, with the choice depending on cell number. To prevent cross-contamination, every cell subset was processed on its own, while patient and healthy donor samples were processed together. The immunoSEQ multiplex PCR was used to amplify TCRB sequences from cDNA, generating 87-bp fragments that spanned the CDR3 region. Sequencing of the amplicons was performed on the Illumina HiSeq platform. The authors processed their data as follows. PCR bias was computationally corrected using synthetic template baselines, reads within Hamming distance 2 were collapsed, and singletons that could not be merged were discarded. Reads were aligned to IMGT to assign V, D and J genes, CDR3 length, and insertions or deletions at six rearrangement sites. Within each subset, clonotype counts were normalized to sorted cell number, after which true diversity and Gini coefficients were computed with the tcR R package. The overlap coefficient, calculated on TCRB nucleotide sequences, was used to measure repertoire sharing. As a proxy for the pre-selection repertoire, out-of-frame TCRB sequences from naive cells were analyzed. TCRdb re-hosts the immuneACCESS table, in-frame sequences only. Its copies lack some clones; in the studies checked, an unresolved V gene accounts for under half of them, and the cause for the rest is not known. The V and J calls and clone size come from that table; D and trimming were worked out from the DNA. The sample has approximately 250,000 clones on record, approximately 25% of them singletons. The leading ten clones occupy 0.012% of the sample.

Each donor gave one peripheral blood draw, approximately 120 mL on average, collected into heparinised tubes. A BD FACSAria II was used to sort naive, central memory, regulatory and stem cell-like memory CD4+ T cells with a panel that included CD45RO, CCR7, CD25, CD127, CD95 and CD27. Every sorted population had a purity above 95%. Right away, PBMCs were isolated by Lymphoprep density gradient centrifugation and were stained directly, with no culture step. So that batch effects would be minimized, each experiment stained and sorted samples in pairs, pairing one healthy donor with one patient. Sequenced input: naive CD4+ T cells from blood. The sample's cell subset or site label is to be understood as: true naive CD4+ T cells. The origin of this receptor is a woman between 25 and 40 years old with type 1 diabetes.

The CDR3 loop reads CASSQDWPGFSYNEQFF. The nucleotide sequence is TGCGCCAGCAGCCAAGATTGGCCAGGGTTCTCCTACAATGAGCAGTTCTTC. The chain was built from TRBV4-1 and TRBJ2-1; the best D guess is TRBD1, with 5 bases matching. The cysteine opens and the phenylalanine closes a CDR3 of 17 amino acids. Only the CDR3 DNA is retained, 51 bases long and in frame from the first base. CDR1 is given as MGHRA and CDR2 as YSYEKL, both from the germline V gene. Deletion took 0 bases off V and 0 bases off J, with a span of 12 bases between the germline ends.